These 20 T cell receptor beta chains came from one sample sequenced in a study of regulatory T cells in long-lasting Graves disease. Time point defined: persistent/refractory GD, antithyroid drugs over 5 years with positive TRAb. Extracted RNA from PBMCs served as the source of the TCR library. Combining iRepertoire HTBI primers with Arm-PCR of CDR3 regions, the authors built TCR beta libraries. Via MiXCR, TCRdb re-called the multiplex PCR reads, giving one row per CDR3 protein. Of a few hundred thousand distinct CDR3 sequences in the sample, roughly 25% were seen once. Sequenced here: peripheral blood mononuclear cells (PBMCs), sampled when the disease was refractory, from a patient treated with antithyroid drugs. The receptors were sampled from a woman aged 40 to 50 with Graves disease.

In the case of this clonotype: At one end the junction does not follow the germline gene, possibly because of a read error. The chain recombines TRBV7-7 with TRBJ2-5; D gene unclear. This CDR3 region has 15 residues. Germline CDR1 reads SSHAT; CDR2 reads FNYEAQ (reference sequence). CDR3 coding DNA: TGTGCTAGCAGCCCGGTGGACGGCACTGGGGAGACCCAGTACTTC. It encodes CASSPVDGTGETQYF.

This clonotype was found a few times. The chain links TRBV28 to TRBJ2-7, with 10 bases aligning to TRBD2. Germline-derived CDR1 and CDR2 are MDHEN and SYDVKM. The length of the CDR3 is 14 residues. After removal of 6 bases from V and 9 bases from J, the junction contained 11 bases not matched to a gene. The CDR3, as DNA: TGTGCCAGCAGCCCGAGCGGGAGGGCACGCGGGCAGTACTTC. Protein product: CASSPSGRARGQYF.

This clonotype was seen ten or more times. The chain combines TRBV7-2 with TRBJ2-5; the match to TRBD2 covers 8 bases. CDR1 and CDR2 from the germline V gene are SGHTA and FQGNSA. The CDR3 has 14 amino acids. J lost 5 bases, V lost 1 base, and 3 bases had no gene match. CDR3 sequence (DNA): TGTGCCAGCAGCTTAGGGACTAGCAGGGAGACCCAGTACTTC. Translating gives CASSLGTSRETQYF.

This clonotype was detected many times. The chain recombines TRBV7-8 with TRBJ2-7; D gene ambiguous. This CDR3 contains 12 residues. V was shortened by 3 bases and J by 3 bases, with 6 bases between the two germline ends. Per the germline V gene, CDR1 is SGHVS and CDR2 is FQNEAQ. CDR3 sequence reads: CASSFIDYEQYF. CDR3 DNA: TGTGCCAGCAGCTTCATAGACTACGAGCAGTACTTC. The full variable domain, its missing parts supplied by reference TRBV7-8 and TRBJ2-7, is GAGVSQSPRYKVAKRGQDVALRCDPISGHVSLFWYQQALGQGPEFLTYFQNEAQLDKSGLPSDRFFAERPEGSVSTLKIQRTQQEDSAVYLCASSFIDYEQYFGPGTRLTVT.

There are a few counts of this clonotype. A much larger clone differs by one base, so this may be a read error. Given the absence of the conserved phenylalanine or tryptophan at the CDR3 end, a read error is likely. The V call is TRBV28, the J call TRBJ1-2; D remains ambiguous. The CDR3 has 17 amino acids. The V gene lost 5 bases and the J gene lost 0 bases, with 19 bases spanning the gap. CDR1 MDHEN and CDR2 SYDVKM come from the germline V gene. In nucleotides, the CDR3 is TGTGCCAGCAGTGATAGACTTAGTCCGTTATCTAACTATGGCTACACCTCC. Its protein is CASSDRLSPLSNYGYTS.

This clonotype was found many times. The J gene is TRBJ1-1, the V gene TRBV3-1; perhaps TRBD1 as D (6 bases). From germline, CDR1 is LGHDT and CDR2 YNNKEL (reference sequence). CDR3 length: 15 amino acids. With 4 bases removed from V and 3 bases from J, the gap between germline ends came to 15 bases. CDR3 residues: CASSRLAGADTEAFF. The CDR3 DNA reads as TGTGCCAGCAGCCGCCTCGCGGGGGCGGACACTGAAGCTTTCTTT.

This clonotype was counted ten times or more. The chain employs TRBV28 and TRBJ2-6; D is possibly TRBD1 or TRBD2 (5 bases each). The CDR3 has 17 amino acids. The V end was cut by 7 bases, the J end by 3 bases, with 19 bases between. The germline V gene has CDR1 MDHEN and CDR2 SYDVKM. The CDR3 reads CASTTGIGADGANVLTF. CDR3 in DNA: TGTGCCAGCACGACCGGGATCGGGGCCGATGGGGCCAACGTCCTGACTTTC. Full variable domain (rest looked up from reference TRBV28 and TRBJ2-6): DVKVTQSSRYLVKRTGEKVFLECVQDMDHENMFWYRQDPGLGLRLIYFSYDVKMKEKGDIPEGYSVSREKKERFSLILESASTNQTSMYLCASTTGIGADGANVLTFGAGSRLTVL.

At least ten counts were recorded for this clonotype. The rearrangement joins TRBV5-8 to TRBJ2-7, with D uncertain. CDR1 and CDR2 (germline): SGHTS, YDEGEE. V was clipped by 4 bases and J by 3 bases, with 11 bases between them. The CDR3 runs to 13 residues. The CDR3 here is CASSNDRSYEQYF. CDR3 DNA sequence: TGTGCCAGCAGCAACGACCGGAGCTACGAGCAGTACTTC.

This clonotype was seen repeatedly, ten times or more. This sequence joins TRBV6-1 and TRBJ2-7; the match to TRBD1 covers 10 bases. Germline CDR1 and CDR2: MNHNS and SASEGT. The CDR3 has 16 amino acids. J was trimmed by 2 bases and V by 2 bases; bases with no gene match: 6. The CDR3 region is CASSELSGTGAYEQYF. In DNA, the CDR3 is TGTGCCAGCAGTGAATTGTCTGGGACAGGGGCCTACGAGCAGTACTTC.

This clonotype was counted a few times. The rearrangement links TRBV4-1 to TRBJ2-7; 7 bases align to TRBD1. The CDR3 is 15 residues long. V lost 1 base to trimming and J lost 2 bases; unmatched junction nucleotides: 5. Germline loops: CDR1 MGHRA, CDR2 YSYEKL. As DNA, the CDR3 is TGCGCCAGCAGCCAAGTGCCGGGACAGACCTACGAGCAGTACTTC. It translates to CASSQVPGQTYEQYF.

This clonotype was observed many times. V is TRBV12-3 or TRBV12-4 and J is TRBJ1-1; D is perhaps TRBD1 (5 bases). The CDR3 is 14 residues long. Trimming cost V 7 bases and J 2 bases, with 14 bases left between them. CDR3 amino acids: CASTPGTYNTEAFF. For the CDR3, the DNA is TGTGCCAGCACTCCCGGGACCTATAACACTGAAGCTTTCTTT.

The rearrangement joins TRBV27 to TRBJ2-7; no definite D call. V lost 3 bases, J lost 6 bases, and 15 bases lay in between. Germline V gene lookup returns CDR1 MNHEY and CDR2 SMNVEV (reference sequence). This CDR3 contains 14 residues. The CDR3 is CASSLYSPPGEQYF. The CDR3 bases are TGTGCCAGCAGTTTGTACAGTCCTCCTGGCGAGCAGTACTTC.

The V call is TRBV20-1, the J call TRBJ1-2; 10 bases align to TRBD1. CDR1 is DFQATT and CDR2 is SNEGSKA in the germline V gene (reference sequence). After removal of 6 bases from V and 6 bases from J, the junction contained 13 bases not matched to a gene. The CDR3 is 15 amino acids. The CDR3 sequence is CSATRAGTGVNGYTF. CDR3 DNA: TGCAGTGCCACTAGAGCCGGGACAGGGGTTAATGGCTACACCTTC.

The chain is built from TRBV12-3 or TRBV12-4 and TRBJ2-7; TRBD2 aligns across 7 bases. CDR3 length: 15 residues. V trimming: 3 bases; J trimming: 0 bases; junction bases outside the gene matches: 5. CDR3 DNA sequence: TGTGCCAGCAGTTTTCAGCCTAGCGGCTCCTACGAGCAGTACTTC. It encodes CASSFQPSGSYEQYF.

There are many counts of this clonotype. The chain employs TRBV11-2 and TRBJ1-2, with 8 bases identical to TRBD1. The CDR3 extends over 15 amino acids. Losses at the gene ends were 5 bases for V and 6 bases for J; bases not matched to a gene: 11. The germline V gene has CDR1 SGHAT and CDR2 FQNNGV. As DNA, the CDR3 is TGTGCCAGCAGCCTCGCCGGACAGGGATGGGATGGCTACACCTTC. The encoded protein is CASSLAGQGWDGYTF. Supplemented by reference TRBV11-2 and TRBJ1-2, the full variable domain reads EAGVAQSPRYKIIEKRQSVAFWCNPISGHATLYWYQQILGQGPKLLIQFQNNGVVDDSQLPKDRFSAERLKGVDSTLKIQPAKLEDSAVYLCASSLAGQGWDGYTFGSGTRLTVV.

The chain couples TRBV7-9 to TRBJ1-1, with 7 positions matching TRBD1. The germline V gene has CDR1 SEHNR and CDR2 FQNEAQ (reference sequence). This CDR3 is built from 15 residues. V was clipped by 5 bases and J by 1 base; unmatched bases: 7. The CDR3 sequence: CASSPTGAGNTEAFF. The DNA for the CDR3 is TGTGCCAGCAGCCCCACAGGGGCGGGGAACACTGAAGCTTTCTTT.

There are many counts of this clonotype. The CDR3 region has the DNA TGTGCCAGCAGTCATAGAGGGATGAACACTGAAGCTTTCTTT. Translation: CASSHRGMNTEAFF. The V call is TRBV12-3 or TRBV12-4, the J call TRBJ1-1; the D is unclear. V lost 5 bases to trimming and J lost 0 bases, with 10 bases between them. The CDR3 length is 14 residues.

The V and J genes are TRBV7-8 and TRBJ1-6; D may be TRBD1 (6 bases). CDR3 length equals 15 residues. V was pared by 0 bases and J by 9 bases, with 12 bases between. Germline V gene data show CDR1 as SGHVS and CDR2 as FQNEAQ. The CDR3 coding sequence is TGTGCCAGCAGCTTAGCGCAGGGGATCAGTTCACCCCTCCACTTT. Amino acids: CASSLAQGISSPLHF.

The table lists this clonotype with many counts. V usage is TRBV2 and J usage is TRBJ1-3; no definite D call. Trimming took off 2 bases at V and 2 bases at J, with 7 bases between the two ends. Germline CDR1 and CDR2: SNHLY and FYNNEI. This CDR3 contains 14 residues. The chain's CDR3 is CASSETVTGNTIYF. DNA for the CDR3: TGTGCCAGCAGTGAAACGGTAACTGGAAACACCATATATTTT.

CDR3 DNA sequence: TGTGCCAGCAGAATCCCCCCAGATACGCAGTATTTT. This encodes CASRIPPDTQYF. This rearrangement joins TRBV2 to TRBJ2-3; D not certain. The CDR3 is 12 residues long. The V end lost 6 bases, the J end lost 4 bases, and 8 bases lay between the germline ends. CDR1 SNHLY and CDR2 FYNNEI come from the germline V gene.